This T cell receptor beta chain derives from a study of cytomegalovirus exposure and HLA in healthy donors. In the study overall: Among 150 million to 200 million T cells, an earlier analysis found around 100 million unique TCR beta sequences.

General study findings and limits: A later analysis linked a missense DCLRE1C variant to TCR beta V- and J-gene trimming.

V was clipped by 4 bases and J by 4 bases; unmatched bases: 3. CDR1 is SGHAT, CDR2 FQNNGV, per germline. This CDR3 comprises 13 residues. In regard to this clone: The antigen is unknown.

The PCR had 60 Vbeta and 13 Jbeta primers. The assay was immunoSEQ multiplex PCR, and TCRdb's table has in-frame clones only and misses some. The data show some 200,000 clones, 80% seen once. The sample consisted of PBMCs. This TCR came from a boy aged 5-17 years in good health and CMV-seronegative. J is TRBJ1-1 and V is TRBV11-2; 7 bases align to TRBD1. CDR3 sequence reads: CASSSGGSTEAFF. The CDR3 DNA follows: TGTGCCAGCAGCTCAGGGGGGAGCACTGAAGCTTTCTTT.